This is a list of T cell receptor beta chains from one sample in a study of blood T cells in healthy people across ages. TCRdb itself ran the 5' RACE reads through MiXCR, one entry per CDR3 protein. The sample lists 380,000 or so distinct CDR3 sequences, about half seen once, with 50% to 65% in the top ten. The sample was blood. The receptors derive from a man in his fifties or sixties in good health. CDR3s include the opening cysteine and the closing phenylalanine or tryptophan. The D gene is left open where the match is weak. The size entry is marked missing in some rows and otherwise reads once, few, many or a size class.

V gene,clone size,J gene,D gene,CDR3 DNA,CDR3 protein
TRBV7-2,.,TRBJ2-3,TRBD1,TGTGCCAGCAGCCAGGACAGGGGGCACGATACGCAGTATTTT,CASSQDRGHDTQYF
TRBV27,many,TRBJ2-7,TRBD2,TGTGCCAGCAGTTGGCGGACTAGCGGGAGGTTCGCCGAGCAGTACTTC,CASSWRTSGRFAEQYF
TRBV5-1,.,TRBJ1-1,.,TGCGCCAGCAGCTTGACGGACAAAGCCGGCACTGAAGCTTTCTTT,CASSLTDKAGTEAFF
TRBV7-2,once,TRBJ2-3,.,TGTGCCAGCAGAACAGGCGGCGGGCCTAGCACAGGTACGCAGTATTTT,CASRTGGGPSTGTQYF
TRBV11-2,once,TRBJ2-1,TRBD1,TGTGCCAGCAGCCCCCGACAGGGGCAAACGTCACAGTTCTTC,CASSPRQGQTSQFF
TRBV5-5,.,TRBJ2-1,TRBD2,TGTGCCAGCAGCCTATTAGCGGGAGGTGGATTTGAGCAGTTCTTC,CASSLLAGGGFEQFF
TRBV20-1,.,TRBJ2-5,.,TGCAGTGCTAGAGGCAGGTGGTACCAAGAGACCCAGTACTTC,CSARGRWYQETQYF
TRBV4-2,.,TRBJ1-4,.,TGTGCCAGCAGCCAAGATAGGCAGGGGTCTAATGAAAAACTGTTTTTT,CASSQDRQGSNEKLFF
TRBV20-1,.,TRBJ2-7,TRBD1,TGCAGTGCTAGAGAGGACAGGGGGACCTACGAGCAGTACTTC,CSAREDRGTYEQYF
TRBV12-3/TRBV12-4,.,TRBJ1-2,.,TGCGCCAGCAGCCACCCCGGGGGCAACTATGGCTACACCTTC,CASSHPGGNYGYTF
TRBV20-1,.,TRBJ2-1,.,TGCAGTGCCCAATCCGGCGGCAGGGGGGAATGGAATGAGCAGTTCTTC,CSAQSGGRGEWNEQFF
TRBV27,.,TRBJ1-1,.,TGTGCCAGTGGGCCCAGGGTGGGCACTGAAGCTTTCTTT,CASGPRVGTEAFF
TRBV10-3,.,TRBJ2-1,TRBD2,TGTGCCATCAGTGAAGGGTTAGGACTAGCCTCCAATGAGCAGTTCTTC,CAISEGLGLASNEQFF
TRBV20-1,.,TRBJ2-1,.,TGCAGTGCTAGAGATTGGCGCGGCAGGTCCGGCAATGAGCAGTTCTTC,CSARDWRGRSGNEQFF